This is a list of T cell receptor beta chains from one sample in a study of T-cell memory formation after mild COVID-19. TCRdb itself ran the 5' RACE reads through MiXCR, one entry per CDR3 protein. The sample records under 350,000 distinct CDR3 sequences, around 16% being singletons. The specimen sequenced was PBMCs or a T cell subset sorted from them (not recorded which). All receptors derive from a man between 18 and 35 years old who had mild COVID-19 (a few samples of this study predate the infection). Cell type and time point are not known. Both conserved end residues are part of each CDR3. Fields, in order: J gene, clone size, D gene, V gene, CDR3 DNA, CDR3 protein. A D gene is named only where the DNA matches it firmly. The size entry is marked missing in some rows and otherwise reads once, few, many or a size class.

TRBJ1-6	few	-	TRBV15	TGTGCCACCAGCAGAGATCAGGGGTATAATTCACCCCTCCACTTT	CATSRDQGYNSPLHF
TRBJ1-2	-	-	TRBV27	TGTGCCAGCGGGAACAAGGGGCCTGGCTATGGCTACACCTTC	CASGNKGPGYGYTF
TRBJ1-5	few	TRBD1	TRBV19	TGTGCCAGTAGTAAGCTAGCCAGGGGGGATCAGCCCCAGCATTTT	CASSKLARGDQPQHF
TRBJ2-2	many	TRBD1	TRBV5-1	TGCGCCAGCAGCTCCACCGGGACAGGGTACACCGGGGAGCTGTTTTTT	CASSSTGTGYTGELFF
TRBJ2-4	-	TRBD1	TRBV28	TGTGCCAGCAGTTTAACGGACAGGGGAAACATTCAGTACTTC	CASSLTDRGNIQYF
TRBJ2-7	-	TRBD1	TRBV5-6	TGTGCCAGCAGCTTGGGGGGACAGTGGGGGTACGAGCAGTACTTC	CASSLGGQWGYEQYF
TRBJ2-7	-	TRBD2	TRBV4-3	TGCGCCAGCAGCCATGGCGGGGGCTACGAGCAGTACTTC	CASSHGGGYEQYF
TRBJ1-1	few	-	TRBV4-1	TGCGCCAGCAGCCAAGAGGTGAACACTGAAGCTTTCTTT	CASSQEVNTEAFF
TRBJ1-5	many	TRBD1	TRBV20-1	TGCAGTGCAGGCCCGGGACAGGGAGTGGCTCAGCCCCAGCATTTT	CSAGPGQGVAQPQHF
TRBJ1-6	few	-	TRBV7-2	TGTGCCAGCAGCTTATTGGAATCACCCCTCCACTTT	CASSLLESPLHF
TRBJ2-5	few	TRBD1	TRBV6-5	TGTGCCAGCAGTTCCCGGGACAGGGGGACCCAGTACTTC	CASSSRDRGTQYF
TRBJ1-2	-	-	TRBV12-5	TGTGCTAGTGGACCGGACAGCAGTTGGTATGGCTACACCTTC	CASGPDSSWYGYTF
TRBJ1-1	few	-	TRBV28	TGTGCCAGCAGCCTCCGGCAGGCCCGGCTGGAAGCTTTCTTT	CASSLRQARLEAFF
TRBJ1-4	few	-	TRBV27	TGTGCCAGCAGTTTATCGTCTGGCAGTAATGAAAAACTGTTTTTT	CASSLSSGSNEKLFF
TRBJ2-4	few	-	TRBV21-1	TGTGCCAGCAGGATGGCAGGGCAAGAAAACATTCAGTACTTC	CASRMAGQENIQYF
TRBJ2-3	many	TRBD1	TRBV10-3	TGTGCCATCAGTGAGAATTGGCCAAAGGGGGCAAAAGATACGCAGTATTTT	CAISENWPKGAKDTQYF
TRBJ2-3	-	-	TRBV6-5	TGTGCCAGCAGGGAGACAGGGGCGACTAGCCCAGATACGCAGTATTTT	CASRETGATSPDTQYF
TRBJ1-2	-	-	TRBV9	TGTGCCAGCAGCGTCCCAGAGGGGCAGGGCACCAGCTATGGCTACACCTTC	CASSVPEGQGTSYGYTF
TRBJ1-2	-	TRBD1	TRBV14	TGTGCCAGCAGCCAAGGAACAGGGGATTATTACTATGGCTACACCTTC	CASSQGTGDYYYGYTF
TRBJ2-1	many	-	TRBV5-1	TGCGCCAGCAGCTTGACAGGCAACAATGAGCAGTTCTTC	CASSLTGNNEQFF
TRBJ2-3	few	-	TRBV7-6	TGTGCCAGCAGCTTAGCGATCACAGATACGCAGTATTTT	CASSLAITDTQYF
TRBJ1-5	-	-	TRBV7-2	TGTGCCAGCAGCAGGGTTCACAATCAGCCCCAGCATTTT	CASSRVHNQPQHF
TRBJ1-2	-	TRBD1	TRBV7-9	TGTGCCAGCAGCTTCGAGGGGGCGTACTATGGCTACACCTTC	CASSFEGAYYGYTF
TRBJ2-2	-	-	TRBV11-2	TGTGCGGGACTGGCTCGGGGGGAGCTGTTTTTT	CAGLARGELFF
TRBJ2-1	-	TRBD1	TRBV6-2/TRBV6-3	TGTGCCAGCAGAACAGGGGGCGAAGGAAAGAATGAGCAGTTCTTC	CASRTGGEGKNEQFF
TRBJ2-1	-	TRBD2	TRBV4-1	TGCGCCAGCAGCTTACAGGTGGGACTAGCGGGGGGGAATGAGCAGTTCTTC	CASSLQVGLAGGNEQFF
TRBJ1-6	-	-	TRBV4-3	TGCGCCAGCAGCCAAGTGGGGTGGGATAATTCACCCCTCCACTTT	CASSQVGWDNSPLHF
TRBJ1-1	-	-	TRBV19	TGTGCCACCTTAGGACGGTGGACTGAAGCTTTCTTT	CATLGRWTEAFF
TRBJ1-1	-	-	TRBV6-1	TGTGCCAGCAGTGACTACAGGTTCGCTGAAGCTTTCTTT	CASSDYRFAEAFF
TRBJ1-1	-	-	TRBV18	TGTGCCAGCTCGGGGAAGACAGGCCCCACTGAAGCTTTCTTT	CASSGKTGPTEAFF
TRBJ1-3	-	TRBD1	TRBV6-5	TGTGCCAGCAGTGTACGGGACAGCTCTGGAAACACCATATATTTT	CASSVRDSSGNTIYF
TRBJ2-4	few	-	TRBV20-1	TGCAGTGCTAGGGGCCTCCGGGACACATCCGCGCTAGCCAAAAACATTCAGTACTTC	CSARGLRDTSALAKNIQYF
TRBJ2-2	few	-	TRBV5-1	TGCGCCAGCAGCTTGGTTGCCTCGAACGGACCGAGCGGGGAGCTGTTTTTT	CASSLVASNGPSGELFF
TRBJ2-7	few	-	TRBV7-3	TGTGCCAGCAGCTCTGGTTGGGGGCCCAGCTACGAGCAGTACTTC	CASSSGWGPSYEQYF
TRBJ1-2	-	-	TRBV29-1	TGCAGCGTTGAGGAAACGGGCAACTATGGCTACACCTTC	CSVEETGNYGYTF
TRBJ2-1	-	-	TRBV24-1	TGTGCCACCAGTGGTCGGATAAATGAGCAGTTCTTC	CATSGRINEQFF
TRBJ2-7	many	-	TRBV5-1	TGCGCCAGCAGCAGTTCCGTTCCCAAGTACGAGCAGTACTTC	CASSSSVPKYEQYF
TRBJ1-1	-	TRBD1	TRBV3-1	TGTGCCAGCAGCCAAGCGTCCGGGACAGTTGAAGCTTTCTTT	CASSQASGTVEAFF
TRBJ1-2	-	-	TRBV6-5	TGTGCCAGCAGTCCTATAGGGGGAACTAACTATGGCTACACCTTC	CASSPIGGTNYGYTF
TRBJ2-6	many	-	TRBV5-4	TGTGCCAGCAGCTTGCCAGGTTCTGGGGCCAACGTCCTGACTTTC	CASSLPGSGANVLTF
TRBJ2-5	many	TRBD1	TRBV7-3	TGTGCCAGCAGCAGTACAGGGGTTGAGACCCAGTACTTC	CASSSTGVETQYF
TRBJ2-7	few	TRBD2	TRBV4-3	TGCGCCAGCAGCCGTATGGGGGGGTTAGCCCCCTACGAGCAGTACTTC	CASSRMGGLAPYEQYF
TRBJ2-7	few	-	TRBV27	TGTGCCAGCAGCATCGGTCGCGGACAAGCCTACGAGCAGTACTTC	CASSIGRGQAYEQYF
TRBJ2-1	-	-	TRBV27	TGTGCCAGCAGCAGACGACAGAGGTACAATGAGCAGTTCTTC	CASSRRQRYNEQFF
TRBJ1-3	few	-	TRBV7-3	TGTGCCAGCAGCTCTGACAGCTCTGGAAACACCATATATTTT	CASSSDSSGNTIYF
TRBJ2-5	few	TRBD1	TRBV5-1	TGCGCCAGCAGCAATGGACAGGGGGCGGGAGAGACCCAGTACTTC	CASSNGQGAGETQYF
TRBJ1-1	many	TRBD1	TRBV2	TGTGCCAGCAGCGGACAGGGAATGAACACTGAAGCTTTCTTT	CASSGQGMNTEAFF
TRBJ1-2	-	-	TRBV7-9	TGTGCCAGCAGCTCCCCCGGAGGAGGGAACGGCTACACCTTC	CASSSPGGGNGYTF
TRBJ2-5	few	TRBD2	TRBV7-2	TGTGCCAGCAGCTCGCTGACGGGAGGGCAGACCCAGTACTTC	CASSSLTGGQTQYF
TRBJ2-3	few	TRBD2	TRBV9	TGTGCCAGCAGCGTAGATAGGTGGAGCGGGGGGGCAGATACGCAGTATTTT	CASSVDRWSGGADTQYF
TRBJ1-2	few	TRBD1	TRBV5-1	TGCGCCAGCAGCTCGGGACAGGGGACAGCCCTCGGCTACACCTTC	CASSSGQGTALGYTF